This T cell receptor beta chain was obtained from a study of shared clonotypes between healthy human individuals. The V segment lost 5 bases and the J segment 7 bases; nucleotides outside the gene matches: 11. Germline V gives CDR1 MDHEN, CDR2 SYDVKM. The CDR3 spans 15 residues. This clone was recorded once. Using immunoSEQ multiplex PCR, the repertoire was profiled, and TCRdb retains in-frame clones only, with some absent. Among more than 400,000 clones listed, almost 80% were seen once. The sequence was obtained from a woman aged 35 to 49 in good health. Some clones in this sample may be carry-over from other donors' samples. J is TRBJ1-1 and V is TRBV28; 9 positions agree with TRBD1. The specimen sequenced was PBMCs. In nucleotides, the CDR3 is TGTGCCAGCAGTCCCAGTATGGGGACAGGGATTGAAGCTTTCTTT. Amino acid sequence: CASSPSMGTGIEAFF.